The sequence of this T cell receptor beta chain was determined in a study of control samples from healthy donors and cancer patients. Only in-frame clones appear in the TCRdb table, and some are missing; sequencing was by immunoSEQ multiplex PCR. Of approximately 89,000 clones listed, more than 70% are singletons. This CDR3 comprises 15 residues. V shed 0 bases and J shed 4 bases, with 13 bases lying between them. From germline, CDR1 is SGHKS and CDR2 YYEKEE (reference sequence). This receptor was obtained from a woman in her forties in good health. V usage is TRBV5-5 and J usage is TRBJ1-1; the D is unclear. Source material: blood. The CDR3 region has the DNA TGTGCCAGCAGCTTGGCCGTCGGGAGAATCACTGAAGCTTTCTTT. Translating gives CASSLAVGRITEAFF.